This is a list of T cell receptor beta chains from one sample in a study of shared clonotypes between healthy human individuals. The table came from immunoSEQ multiplex PCR; TCRdb's copy has only in-frame clones and leaves some out. The data show millions of clones, approximately 94% seen once. Sequenced sample: naive CD8+ T cells sorted from blood. The source of these receptors is a man aged 18 to 29 in good health. Each CDR3 is given without its conserved first and last residue.

CDR3aa: ASSLDTGELREQF; v_gene: TRBV11-2; j_gene: TRBJ2-1
CDR3aa: ASSLAGHRPDTQY; v_gene: TRBV7-8; j_gene: TRBJ2-3
CDR3aa: ASSETSSGANVLT; v_gene: TRBV25-1; j_gene: TRBJ2-6
CDR3aa: ASSPRQTNEKLF; v_gene: TRBV6-6; j_gene: TRBJ1-4
CDR3aa: ASSALGAQVDTQY; v_gene: TRBV6-6; j_gene: TRBJ2-3
CDR3aa: ASSWDRGQDTQY; v_gene: TRBV5-6; j_gene: TRBJ2-3
CDR3aa: ASSSGQTNTEAF; v_gene: TRBV27; j_gene: TRBJ1-1
CDR3aa: ASSEGREVADTQY; v_gene: TRBV6-4; j_gene: TRBJ2-3
CDR3aa: ASSSHASDYNEQF; v_gene: TRBV7-3; j_gene: TRBJ2-1
CDR3aa: ASSMGSEAINEKLF; v_gene: TRBV19; j_gene: TRBJ1-4
CDR3aa: ASSFGGSYEQY; v_gene: TRBV27; j_gene: TRBJ2-7
CDR3aa: ASSDSRGGYT; v_gene: TRBV5-4; j_gene: TRBJ1-2
CDR3aa: ASSQDRTGTYTDTQY; v_gene: TRBV4-3; j_gene: TRBJ2-3
CDR3aa: ASSSRSNSPLH; v_gene: TRBV11-3; j_gene: TRBJ1-6
CDR3aa: ATSPSSYNEQF; v_gene: TRBV15; j_gene: TRBJ2-1
CDR3aa: ASSPGTKRGEQETQY; v_gene: TRBV5-6; j_gene: TRBJ2-5
CDR3aa: ASSFSGVETQY; v_gene: TRBV5-4; j_gene: TRBJ2-5
CDR3aa: ASSAAGGHYEQY; v_gene: TRBV6-1; j_gene: TRBJ2-7
CDR3aa: ASSALGQGADNEQF; v_gene: TRBV7-9; j_gene: TRBJ2-1
CDR3aa: ASSFIAEAF; v_gene: TRBV28; j_gene: TRBJ1-1
CDR3aa: ASTPGLDTGELF; v_gene: TRBV7-9; j_gene: TRBJ2-2
CDR3aa: ASSWDRESNQPQH; v_gene: TRBV7-9; j_gene: TRBJ1-5
CDR3aa: ASSFGQGENIQY; v_gene: TRBV7-9; j_gene: TRBJ2-4
CDR3aa: ASSYSVGQAAYEQY; v_gene: TRBV6-5; j_gene: TRBJ2-7
CDR3aa: ASSTSGELSGANVLT; v_gene: TRBV27; j_gene: TRBJ2-6
CDR3aa: SVEDGTFYGSIY; v_gene: TRBV29-1; j_gene: TRBJ1-3
CDR3aa: ASSPSLGLGTYEQY; v_gene: TRBV5-4; j_gene: TRBJ2-7
CDR3aa: ASSLPDSYEQY; v_gene: TRBV5-8; j_gene: TRBJ2-7
CDR3aa: ASSYSNTDTQY; v_gene: TRBV6-5; j_gene: TRBJ2-3
CDR3aa: ASSGGDIYEQY; v_gene: TRBV5-1; j_gene: TRBJ2-7
CDR3aa: VSSRSTGPPYEQY; v_gene: TRBV7-9; j_gene: TRBJ2-7
CDR3aa: ASSHVLGREENTEAF; v_gene: TRBV4-1; j_gene: TRBJ1-1
CDR3aa: ASHGLARYEQY; v_gene: TRBV2; j_gene: TRBJ2-7
CDR3aa: ASSLGTGVFYEQY; v_gene: TRBV11-2; j_gene: TRBJ2-7
CDR3aa: ASSQERGPLELF; v_gene: TRBV4-1; j_gene: TRBJ1-4
CDR3aa: ASSVVRRDTQY; v_gene: TRBV6-1; j_gene: TRBJ2-3
CDR3aa: ATSRLTQGTYEQY; v_gene: TRBV15; j_gene: TRBJ2-7
CDR3aa: ASSYDWGLGTEAF; v_gene: TRBV6-6; j_gene: TRBJ1-1
CDR3aa: ASSGDGEYEQY; v_gene: TRBV19; j_gene: TRBJ2-7
CDR3aa: ASNEAAPIAGYEQY; v_gene: TRBV27; j_gene: TRBJ2-7
CDR3aa: ASSLRTVETQY; v_gene: TRBV7-7; j_gene: TRBJ2-5